A single T cell receptor (beta chain) is shown here with its context. Compared with germline, one end of the junction differs, possibly owing to a read error. The CDR3 sequence is 17 residues long. Looked up from germline, CDR1 is SEHNR and CDR2 is FQNEAQ (reference sequence). The data belong to a study of cytomegalovirus exposure and HLA in healthy donors. Researchers ran the PCR with 60 Vbeta and 13 Jbeta primers. Sequenced by immunoSEQ multiplex PCR; TCRdb stores in-frame clones only, minus some. The sample has around 190,000 clones; 85% to 90% are singletons. The specimen sequenced was PBMCs. The receptor was derived from a woman aged 18-30 years in good health and CMV-seronegative. The chain carries TRBV7-9 and TRBJ2-3; 7 bases line up with TRBD2. This CDR3 reads CSSSLGPGRGYTDTQYF. Written as DNA, the CDR3 is TGTTCCAGCAGCTTAGGACCGGGGAGGGGATACACAGATACGCAGTATTTT.